These 5 T cell receptor beta chains were sequenced from one sample in a study of T-cell memory formation after mild COVID-19. TCRdb re-called the 5' RACE reads with MiXCR, one entry per CDR3 protein. The table shows fewer than 150,000 distinct CDR3 sequences, with 5% to 6.5% occurring only once. The sample taken for sequencing was PBMCs or a T cell subset sorted from them (not recorded which). These TCRs come from an adult woman who had mild COVID-19 (a few samples of this study predate the infection). Cell type and time point are not known.

This clonotype was observed at least ten times. The J gene is TRBJ1-5, the V gene TRBV29-1; D perhaps matches TRBD1 (5 bases). Germline values: CDR1 SQVTM, CDR2 ANQGSEA. The V end was cut by 4 bases, the J end by 5 bases, with 12 bases between. The CDR3 sequence is 13 residues long. CDR3 DNA: TGCAGCGTTGGGCAGGGAAAAGATCAGCCCCAGCATTTT. Translated, it gives CSVGQGKDQPQHF.

In its sample, this clonotype was seen many times. The chain is built from TRBV7-3 and TRBJ2-2, with TRBD2 matching over 7 bases. This CDR3 region has 16 residues. J was trimmed by 4 bases and V by 5 bases; bases with no gene match: 10. Per the germline V gene, CDR1 is SGHTA and CDR2 is FQGTGA. The CDR3 loop is CASSLIGGSGTGELFF. The CDR3 bases are TGTGCCAGCAGCCTAATCGGCGGGAGCGGCACCGGGGAGCTGTTTTTT.

This clonotype was recorded a few times. The genes are TRBV5-1 and TRBJ2-7; the match to TRBD1 covers 10 bases. Germline-derived CDR1 and CDR2 are SGHRS and YFSETQ. CDR3 length equals 14 residues. The ends lost 4 bases at V and 6 bases at J; junction bases unmatched: 7. CDR3 DNA: TGCGCCAGCAGCGGGACAGGGGTATTCTCCGAGCAGTACTTC. This encodes CASSGTGVFSEQYF.

The chain employs TRBV30 and TRBJ2-1; no definite D call. This CDR3 has 12 residues. CDR1 and CDR2 (germline): GTSNPN, SVGIG (reference sequence). V lost 2 bases and J lost 4, with 6 bases in between. CDR3 loop: CAWSSTYNEQFF. The DNA of the CDR3 is TGTGCCTGGAGTAGCACTTACAATGAGCAGTTCTTC.

The CDR3 DNA reads TGTGCCAGCACCTGGTGGGTTAGCACAGATACGCAGTATTTT. It yields the protein CASTWWVSTDTQYF. V and J are TRBV2 and TRBJ2-3; D gene uncertain. Germline CDR1 and CDR2: SNHLY and FYNNEI. The CDR3 contains 14 residues. Trimming left V 7 bases short and J 0 bases short, with 11 bases between. The full variable domain, completed using reference TRBV2 and TRBJ2-3, is EPEVTQTPSHQVTQMGQEVILRCVPISNHLYFYWYRQILGQKVEFLVSFYNNEISEKSEIFDDQFSVERPDGSNFTLKIRSTKLEDSAMYFCASTWWVSTDTQYFGPGTRLTVL.